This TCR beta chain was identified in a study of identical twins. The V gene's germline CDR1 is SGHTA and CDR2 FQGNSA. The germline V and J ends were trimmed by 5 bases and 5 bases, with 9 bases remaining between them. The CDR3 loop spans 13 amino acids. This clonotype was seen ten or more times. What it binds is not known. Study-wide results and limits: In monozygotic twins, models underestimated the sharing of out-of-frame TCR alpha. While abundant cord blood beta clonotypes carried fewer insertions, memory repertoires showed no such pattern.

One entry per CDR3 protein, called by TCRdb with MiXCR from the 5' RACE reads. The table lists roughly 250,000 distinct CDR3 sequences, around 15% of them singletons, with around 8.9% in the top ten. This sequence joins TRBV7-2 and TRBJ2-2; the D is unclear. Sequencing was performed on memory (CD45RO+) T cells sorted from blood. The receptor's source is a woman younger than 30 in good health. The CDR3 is CASSLIKTGELFF. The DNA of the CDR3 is TGTGCCAGCAGCCTAATCAAAACCGGGGAGCTGTTTTTT.